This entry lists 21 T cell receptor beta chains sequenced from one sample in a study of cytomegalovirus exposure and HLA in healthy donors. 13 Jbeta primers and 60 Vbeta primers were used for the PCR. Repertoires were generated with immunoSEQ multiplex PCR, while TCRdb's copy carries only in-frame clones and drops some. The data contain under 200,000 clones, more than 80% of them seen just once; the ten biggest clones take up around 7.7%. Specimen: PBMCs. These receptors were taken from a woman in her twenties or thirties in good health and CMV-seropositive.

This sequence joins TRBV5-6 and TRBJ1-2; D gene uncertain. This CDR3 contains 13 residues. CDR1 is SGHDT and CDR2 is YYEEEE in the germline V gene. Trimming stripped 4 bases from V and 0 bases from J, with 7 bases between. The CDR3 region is CASSIASNYGYTF. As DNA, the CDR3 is TGTGCCAGCAGCATAGCTTCTAACTATGGCTACACCTTC.

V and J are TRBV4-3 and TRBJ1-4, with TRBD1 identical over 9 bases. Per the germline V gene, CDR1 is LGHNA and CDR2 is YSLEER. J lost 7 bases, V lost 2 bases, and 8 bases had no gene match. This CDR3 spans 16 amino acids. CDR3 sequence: CASSQTGTGRVEKLFF. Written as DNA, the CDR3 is TGCGCCAGCAGCCAAACCGGGACAGGGAGGGTTGAAAAACTGTTTTTT.

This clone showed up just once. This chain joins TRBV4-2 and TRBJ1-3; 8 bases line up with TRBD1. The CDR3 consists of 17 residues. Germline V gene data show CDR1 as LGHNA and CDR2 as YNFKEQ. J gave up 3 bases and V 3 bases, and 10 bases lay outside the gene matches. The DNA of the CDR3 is TGTGCCAGCAGCCATATTAACAGGGGGAGCAGTGGAAACACCATATATTTT. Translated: CASSHINRGSSGNTIYF.

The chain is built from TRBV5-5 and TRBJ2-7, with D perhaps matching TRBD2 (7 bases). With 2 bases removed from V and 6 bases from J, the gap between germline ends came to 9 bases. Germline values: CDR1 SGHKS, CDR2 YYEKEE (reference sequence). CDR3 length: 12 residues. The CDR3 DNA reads TGTGCCAGCAGCTTAGGGGGGGGCGAGCAGTACTTC. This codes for CASSLGGGEQYF. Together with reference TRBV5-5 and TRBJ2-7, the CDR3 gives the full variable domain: DAGVTQSPTHLIKTRGQQVTLRCSPISGHKSVSWYQQVLGQGPQFIFQYYEKEERGRGNFPDRFSARQFPNYSSELNVNALLLGDSALYLCASSLGGGEQYFGPGTRLTVT.

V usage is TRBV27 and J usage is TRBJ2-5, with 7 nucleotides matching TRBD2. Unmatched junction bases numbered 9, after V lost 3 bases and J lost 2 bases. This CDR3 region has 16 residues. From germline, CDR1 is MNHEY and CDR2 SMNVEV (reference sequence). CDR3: CASSFGLGPSQETQYF. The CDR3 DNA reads TGTGCCAGCAGTTTTGGACTAGGCCCTTCTCAAGAGACCCAGTACTTC.

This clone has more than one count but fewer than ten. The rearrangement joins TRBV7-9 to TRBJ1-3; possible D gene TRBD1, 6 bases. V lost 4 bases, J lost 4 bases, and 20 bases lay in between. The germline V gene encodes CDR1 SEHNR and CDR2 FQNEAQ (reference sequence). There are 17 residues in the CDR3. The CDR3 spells CASSSLPPGAGGNTIYF. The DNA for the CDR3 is TGTGCCAGCAGCTCCCTACCCCCAGGGGCTGGGGGAAACACCATATATTTT.

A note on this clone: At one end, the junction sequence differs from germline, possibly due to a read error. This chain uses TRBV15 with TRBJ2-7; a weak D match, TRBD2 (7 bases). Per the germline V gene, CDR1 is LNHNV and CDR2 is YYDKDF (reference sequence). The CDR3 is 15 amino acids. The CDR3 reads CATGRGGAESYEQYF. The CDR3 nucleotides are TGTGCCACCGGCAGGGGAGGGGCGGAGTCCTACGAGCAGTACTTC.

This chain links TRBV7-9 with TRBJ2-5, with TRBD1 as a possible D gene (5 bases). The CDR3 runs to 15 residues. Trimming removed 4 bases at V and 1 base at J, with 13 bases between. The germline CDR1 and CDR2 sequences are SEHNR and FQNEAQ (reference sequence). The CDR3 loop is CASSSTQGFQETQYF. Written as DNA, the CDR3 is TGTGCCAGCAGCTCAACGCAGGGTTTCCAAGAGACCCAGTACTTC.

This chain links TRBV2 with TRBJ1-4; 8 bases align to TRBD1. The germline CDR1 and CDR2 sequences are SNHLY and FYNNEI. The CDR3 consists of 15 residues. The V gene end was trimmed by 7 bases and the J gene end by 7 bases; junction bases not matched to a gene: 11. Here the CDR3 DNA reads TGTGCCAGCAACTTCCAGGGGGCGCTGGGTGAAAAACTGTTTTTT. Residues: CASNFQGALGEKLFF.

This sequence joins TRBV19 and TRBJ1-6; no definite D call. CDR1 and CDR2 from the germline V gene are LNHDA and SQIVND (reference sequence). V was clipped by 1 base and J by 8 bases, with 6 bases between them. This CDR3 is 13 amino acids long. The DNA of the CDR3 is TGTGCCAGTAGTATAGGGAGGGATTCACCCCTCCACTTT. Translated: CASSIGRDSPLHF. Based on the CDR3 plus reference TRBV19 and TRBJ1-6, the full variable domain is DGGITQSPKYLFRKEGQNVTLSCEQNLNHDAMYWYRQDPGQGLRLIYYSQIVNDFQKGDIAEGYSVSREKKESFPLTVTSAQKNPTAFYLCASSIGRDSPLHFGNGTRLTVT.

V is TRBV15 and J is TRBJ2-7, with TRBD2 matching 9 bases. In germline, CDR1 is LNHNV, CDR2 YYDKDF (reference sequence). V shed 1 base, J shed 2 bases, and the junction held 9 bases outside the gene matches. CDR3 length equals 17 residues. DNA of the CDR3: TGTGCCACCAGCAGAGCGGGTAGCGGGGGCCCTACCTACGAGCAGTACTTC. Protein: CATSRAGSGGPTYEQYF.

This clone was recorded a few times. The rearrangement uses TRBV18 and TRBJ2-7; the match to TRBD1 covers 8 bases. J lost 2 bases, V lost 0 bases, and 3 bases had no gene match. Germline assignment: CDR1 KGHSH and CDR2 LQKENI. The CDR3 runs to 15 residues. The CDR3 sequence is CASSPPVDRAYEQYF. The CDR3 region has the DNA TGTGCCAGCTCACCACCGGTGGACAGGGCCTACGAGCAGTACTTC.

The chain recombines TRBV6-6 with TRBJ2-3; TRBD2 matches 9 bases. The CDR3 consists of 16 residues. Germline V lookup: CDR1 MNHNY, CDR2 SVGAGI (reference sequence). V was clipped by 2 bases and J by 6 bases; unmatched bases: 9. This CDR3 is CASSYLLAGPGDTQYF. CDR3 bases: TGTGCCAGCAGTTACCTGCTAGCGGGGCCAGGGGATACGCAGTATTTT.

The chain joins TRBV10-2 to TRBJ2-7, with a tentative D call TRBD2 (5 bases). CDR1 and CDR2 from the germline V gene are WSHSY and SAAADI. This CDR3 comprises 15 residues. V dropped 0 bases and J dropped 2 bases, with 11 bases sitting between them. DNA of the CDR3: TGCGCCAGCAGTGAGTCCAGTGCCGGGGCCTACGAGCAGTACTTC. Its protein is CASSESSAGAYEQYF.

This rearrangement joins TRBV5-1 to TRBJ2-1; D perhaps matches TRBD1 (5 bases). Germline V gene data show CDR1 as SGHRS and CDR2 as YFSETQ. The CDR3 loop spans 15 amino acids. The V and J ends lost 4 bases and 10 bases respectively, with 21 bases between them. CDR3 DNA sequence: TGCGCCAGCAGCCGACAAGGGGCCACGTCGGAGGAGCAGTTCTTC. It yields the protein CASSRQGATSEEQFF. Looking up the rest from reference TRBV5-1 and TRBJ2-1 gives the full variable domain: KAGVTQTPRYLIKTRGQQVTLSCSPISGHRSVSWYQQTPGQGLQFLFEYFSETQRNKGNFPGRFSGRQFSNSRSEMNVSTLELGDSALYLCASSRQGATSEEQFFGPGTRLTVL.

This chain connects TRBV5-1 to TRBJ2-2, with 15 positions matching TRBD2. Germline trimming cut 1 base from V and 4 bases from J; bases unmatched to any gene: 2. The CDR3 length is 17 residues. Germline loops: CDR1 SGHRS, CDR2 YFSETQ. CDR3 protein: CASSLRGLAGGTGELFF. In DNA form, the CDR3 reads TGCGCCAGCAGCTTGAGGGGACTAGCGGGGGGCACCGGGGAGCTGTTTTTT.

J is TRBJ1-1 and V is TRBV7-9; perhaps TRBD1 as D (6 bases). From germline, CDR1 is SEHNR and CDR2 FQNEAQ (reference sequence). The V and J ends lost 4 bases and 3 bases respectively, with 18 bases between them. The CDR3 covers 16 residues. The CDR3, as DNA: TGTGCCAGCAGCTCATCAAGGAAACAGGGTGACACTGAAGCTTTCTTT. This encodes CASSSSRKQGDTEAFF.

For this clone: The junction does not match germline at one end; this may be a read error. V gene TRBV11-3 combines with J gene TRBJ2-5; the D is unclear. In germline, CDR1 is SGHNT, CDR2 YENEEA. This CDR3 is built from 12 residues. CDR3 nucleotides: TGTGTCAGCAGCTTAGAACGGGAGACCCAGTACTTC. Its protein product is CVSSLERETQYF.

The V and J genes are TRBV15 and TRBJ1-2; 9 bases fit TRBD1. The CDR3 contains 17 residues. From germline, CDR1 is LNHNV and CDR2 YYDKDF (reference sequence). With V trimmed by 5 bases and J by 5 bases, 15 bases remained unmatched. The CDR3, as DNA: TGTGCCACCAGCCCGACTTCCGAGGGACAGGGCCTATATGGCTACACCTTC. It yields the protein CATSPTSEGQGLYGYTF.

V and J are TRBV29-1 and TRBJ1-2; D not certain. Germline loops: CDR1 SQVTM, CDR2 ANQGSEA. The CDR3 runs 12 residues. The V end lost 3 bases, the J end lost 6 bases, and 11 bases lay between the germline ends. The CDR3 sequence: CSVDGRQDGYTF. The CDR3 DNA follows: TGCAGCGTTGATGGCAGGCAGGATGGCTACACCTTC.

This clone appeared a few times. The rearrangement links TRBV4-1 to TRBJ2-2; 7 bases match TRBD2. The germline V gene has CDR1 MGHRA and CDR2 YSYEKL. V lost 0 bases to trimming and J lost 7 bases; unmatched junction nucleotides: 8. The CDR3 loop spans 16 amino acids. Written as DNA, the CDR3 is TGCGCCAGCAGCCAAGACAGGCGGGGGATCTTCGGGGAGCTGTTTTTT. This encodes CASSQDRRGIFGELFF.